The source of this T cell receptor beta chain is a study of identical twins. Germline V gene lookup returns CDR1 LGHNA and CDR2 YNFKEQ. V trimming: 4 bases; J trimming: 4 bases; junction bases outside the gene matches: 7. The CDR3 covers 16 residues. Overall study findings and caveats: Fewer insertions marked abundant cord blood beta clonotypes; young adult naive trended weakly, memory not at all. Conclusions came from cross-sectional statistical analysis, not from following the same donors.

The cDNA had a unique molecular identifier and a template-switch universal primer site. TCRdb ran MiXCR on the 5' RACE reads and lists one entry per CDR3 protein. The data show around 480,000 distinct CDR3 sequences, with roughly an eighth seen just once and approximately 0.98% held by the top ten. About this clonotype: Its cognate antigen is unknown.

These data were also filed under a second study, of yellow fever vaccine responses in identical twins. That investigation notes: In identical twins, vaccine T cell responses appeared partly shared and partly individual.

The sample was CD4+ T cells sorted from blood. This clonotype originated in a woman younger than 35 in good health. The gene calls are TRBV4-2 and TRBJ2-3; 11 bases match TRBD2. CDR3 protein: CASSPKLAGDADTQYF. Written as DNA, the CDR3 is TGTGCCAGCAGCCCGAAACTAGCGGGGGATGCAGATACGCAGTATTTT.